Shown below are 14 T cell receptor beta chains from a single sample sequenced in a study of CD8+CD57+ T cells in acquired aplastic anemia. For CDR3 and TCR beta VDJ profiling, genomic DNA was the template used. TCRdb re-analysed the reads in MiXCR, keeping a single row per CDR3 protein. Of about 98,000 distinct CDR3 sequences in the sample, 55% to 75% were seen once. The sequenced patients had an expansion of CD8+CD57+ cells seen by flow cytometry. The sequenced sample consisted of sorted CD4+, CD8+, or CD8+CD57+ T cells (not recorded which) from PBMCs. These receptors all come from a human donor with aplastic anemia.

In DNA, the CDR3 is TGTGCCAGCATTCGACAGGGGGCCAGGCTAGCGGGAGCCGAGCAGTACTTC. Its translation: CASIRQGARLAGAEQYF. The chain is built from TRBV2 and TRBJ2-7, with D perhaps being TRBD1 or TRBD2 (10 bases each). V was clipped by 7 bases and J by 6 bases, with 28 bases between them. Per the germline V gene, CDR1 is SNHLY and CDR2 is FYNNEI. The CDR3 is made up of 17 amino acids.

In its sample, this clonotype was seen many times. The chain combines TRBV13 with TRBJ2-1; D might be TRBD1 (5 bases). Trimming stripped 0 bases from V and 2 bases from J, with 8 bases between. Germline V gives CDR1 PRHDT, CDR2 FYEKMQ (reference sequence). This CDR3 region has 15 residues. CDR3 in amino acids: CASSLGLGAYNEQFF. For the CDR3, the DNA is TGTGCCAGCAGCTTAGGGCTAGGGGCCTACAATGAGCAGTTCTTC.

The chain is built from TRBV15 and TRBJ1-5; D gene ambiguous. CDR1 and CDR2 from the germline V gene are LNHNV and YYDKDF (reference sequence). The length of the CDR3 is 13 residues. Trimming pared 5 bases from V and 6 bases from J, leaving 11 bases between. The CDR3 nucleotides read TGTGCCACCAGCGCCGAGATCGCTCAGCCCCAGCATTTT. Translated: CATSAEIAQPQHF.

This chain joins TRBV6-5 and TRBJ1-3; D is unclear. Germline loops: CDR1 MNHEY, CDR2 SVGAGI. Trimming took off 0 bases at V and 0 bases at J, with 6 bases between the two ends. The CDR3 consists of 15 residues. CDR3 bases: TGTGCCAGCAGTTACTCTGGGATCTCTGGAAACACCATATATTTT. This gives the protein CASSYSGISGNTIYF.

Remarks on this clonotype: The junction departs from the called germline gene at one end, perhaps through a read error. This chain links TRBV6-4 with TRBJ2-3, with 11 bases lining up with TRBD1. The germline V gene encodes CDR1 MRHNA and CDR2 SNTAGT. The CDR3 consists of 14 residues. The CDR3 spells CASSGTGGTDTQCF. DNA of the CDR3: TGTGCCAGCAGTGGGACAGGGGGCACAGATACGCAGTGTTTT.

V gene TRBV5-1 combines with J gene TRBJ1-6; TRBD1 aligns across 9 bases. Germline-derived CDR1 and CDR2 are SGHRS and YFSETQ. V shed 3 bases and J 4 bases; nucleotides not matched to a gene: 5. The CDR3 length is 16 residues. For the CDR3, the DNA is TGCGCCAGCAGCTCCTCCGGGACAGGGTATAATTCACCCCTCCACTTT. Amino acid sequence: CASSSSGTGYNSPLHF.

The chain combines TRBV29-1 with TRBJ2-1; TRBD1 matches 9 bases. This CDR3 is built from 13 residues. Germline V CDR1 and CDR2: SQVTM, ANQGSEA. The CDR3 reads CRATGTGPDEQFF. DNA for the CDR3: TGCAGGGCTACCGGGACAGGGCCGGATGAGCAGTTCTTC.

The V and J genes are TRBV12-3 or TRBV12-4 and TRBJ2-7, with D possibly matching TRBD2 (7 bases). The CDR3 is 17 residues long. Deletions cut 3 bases from V and 6 bases from J, with 24 bases between. The CDR3 DNA reads TGTGCCAGCAGTTTGTGGCAGCGCTTGGTCCGGGGGGCCGAGCAGTACTTC. As protein: CASSLWQRLVRGAEQYF.

The rearrangement uses TRBV20-1 and TRBJ2-3; TRBD2 matches 7 bases. Germline loops: CDR1 DFQATT, CDR2 SNEGSKA (reference sequence). The CDR3 contains 14 residues. The junction had 5 bases not matched to a gene; V was cut back by 5 bases and J by 0 bases. CDR3 sequence reads: CSAAGRESTDTQYF. The CDR3 DNA reads TGCAGTGCTGCGGGGCGGGAGAGCACAGATACGCAGTATTTT.

This clonotype was counted a few times. This chain connects TRBV15 to TRBJ2-3; no definite D call. The length of the CDR3 is 12 residues. V was clipped by 8 bases and J by 1 base, with 7 bases between them. Per the germline V gene, CDR1 is LNHNV and CDR2 is YYDKDF (reference sequence). CDR3 region: CATSQGTDTQYF. The CDR3 region has the DNA TGTGCCACCTCCCAGGGCACAGATACGCAGTATTTT.

This clonotype was observed a handful of times. The genes are TRBV15 and TRBJ1-1; no clear D. Trimming removed 1 base from V and 5 bases from J, with 8 bases in between. The CDR3 length is 13 residues. Germline CDR1 is LNHNV and CDR2 is YYDKDF (reference sequence). DNA of the CDR3: TGTGCCACCAGCAGAGTGCAGGAGACTGAAGCTTTCTTT. Encoded protein: CATSRVQETEAFF.

The rearrangement uses TRBV19 and TRBJ2-1, with TRBD1 matching 12 bases. Germline CDR1 reads LNHDA; CDR2 reads SQIVND (reference sequence). The V and J ends lost 7 bases and 7 bases, in that order; junction bases with no gene match: 5. The CDR3 spans 14 residues. CDR3 amino acids: CASKGTGGKNEQFF. The CDR3 region has the DNA TGTGCCAGTAAGGGGACAGGGGGCAAAAATGAGCAGTTCTTC.

The chain has TRBV7-4 and TRBJ2-5, with 8 bases matching TRBD2. CDR1 and CDR2 (germline): SGHVT, SQSDAQ. The CDR3 is 13 amino acids. The trim removed 4 bases at V and 3 bases at J, leaving 1 base unmatched. Here the CDR3 reads CASSWTSKETQYF. The CDR3 coding sequence is TGTGCCAGCAGCTGGACTAGCAAAGAGACCCAGTACTTC.

The chain employs TRBV2 and TRBJ2-3; 8 nucleotides line up with TRBD2. This CDR3 is built from 15 residues. The germline V gene encodes CDR1 SNHLY and CDR2 FYNNEI. V lost 6 bases to trimming and J lost 2 bases; unmatched junction nucleotides: 7. Here the CDR3 DNA reads TGTGCCAGCAGCGTTAGTAGCGGGGACACAGATACGCAGTATTTT. Translated, it gives CASSVSSGDTDTQYF.